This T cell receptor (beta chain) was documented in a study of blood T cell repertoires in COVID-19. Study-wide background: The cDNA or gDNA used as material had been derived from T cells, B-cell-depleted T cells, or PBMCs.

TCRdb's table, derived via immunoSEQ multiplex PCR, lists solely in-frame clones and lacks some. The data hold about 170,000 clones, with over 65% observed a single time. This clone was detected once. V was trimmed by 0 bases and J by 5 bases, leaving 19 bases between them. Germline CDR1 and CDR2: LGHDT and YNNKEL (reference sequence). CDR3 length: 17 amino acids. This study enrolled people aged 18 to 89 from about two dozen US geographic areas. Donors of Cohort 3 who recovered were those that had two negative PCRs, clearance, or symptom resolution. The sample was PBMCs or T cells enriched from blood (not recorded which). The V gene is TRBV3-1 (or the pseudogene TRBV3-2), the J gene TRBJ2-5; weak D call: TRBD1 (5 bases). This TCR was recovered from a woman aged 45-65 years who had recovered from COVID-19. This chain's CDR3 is CASSQDNLAQGSETQYF. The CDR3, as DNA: TGTGCCAGCAGCCAAGATAACCTTGCTCAGGGATCGGAGACCCAGTACTTC.